Below, one T cell receptor beta chain is given with its context. The CDR3 runs to 13 residues. Germline V lookup: CDR1 WSHSY, CDR2 SAAADI. Trimming removed 7 bases at V and 7 bases at J, with 14 bases between. The data belong to a study of blood T cell repertoires in COVID-19. Across the whole study: Spain, Italy and the United States supplied samples that represented acute and convalescent COVID-19.

In terms of age and location, participants ranged from roughly 18 to 90 years and lived in about 25 US areas. Cohort placement rested on clinical history that participants reported themselves. The table came from immunoSEQ multiplex PCR; TCRdb's copy has only in-frame clones and leaves some out. This table has about 330,000 clones, 87% appearing once. The clonotype originates from a woman aged 25 to 39 who had recovered from COVID-19. The rearrangement uses TRBV10-2 and TRBJ1-5; D unresolved. The sample was PBMCs or T cells enriched from blood (not recorded which). CDR3 sequence (DNA): TGCGCCAGCAATCCCAGGTCAGAGCAGCCCCAGCATTTT. This codes for CASNPRSEQPQHF.